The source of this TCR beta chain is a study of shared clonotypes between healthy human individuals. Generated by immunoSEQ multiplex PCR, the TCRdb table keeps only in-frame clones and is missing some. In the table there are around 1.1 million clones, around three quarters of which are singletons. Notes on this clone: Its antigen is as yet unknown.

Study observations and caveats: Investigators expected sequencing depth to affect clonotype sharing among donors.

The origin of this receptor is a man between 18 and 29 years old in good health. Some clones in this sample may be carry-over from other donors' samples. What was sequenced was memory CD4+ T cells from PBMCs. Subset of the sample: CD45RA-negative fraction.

As DNA, the CDR3 is TGTGCCAGCAGCTGGGGGGCTAGGGTTGATGGCTACACCTTC. Amino acid sequence: CASSWGARVDGYTF. This chain joins TRBV5-4 and TRBJ1-2, with TRBD1 as a possible D gene (6 bases). Trimming took off 3 bases at V and 6 bases at J, with 15 bases between the two ends. Germline V gene sequence: CDR1 SGHNT, CDR2 YYREEE (reference sequence). The CDR3 spans 14 residues.